This T cell receptor (beta chain) was identified in a study of healthy donors' naive CD4 and CD8 T cells. Whole-study context: For TCR alpha, new primers spanned all functional IMGT alpha genes.

A linear amplification protocol produced the TCR libraries from approximately 460 ng of total RNA. TCRdb re-derived calls from the reads in MiXCR, one entry per CDR3 protein. The repertoire includes 150,000 to 200,000 distinct CDR3 sequences, 65% to 75% of them detected once, and 2% to 2.5% sits in the top ten. Study outcomes and limitations: CDR3 charge plus V and J genes appeared to account for approximately 14% of CD4/CD8 variance.

A note on this clonotype: The antigen is not known.

Germline CDR1 and CDR2: LNHDA and SQIVND (reference sequence). The CDR3 consists of 13 residues. The V end lost 2 bases, the J end lost 3 bases, and 6 bases lay between the germline ends. CD4+CD8-CD45RO-CD45RA+ cells were naive CD4+; CD8+CD4-CD45RA+CD27bright cells were naive CD8+. This TCR came from a pool of human donors in good health; the sample pools cells from several healthy donors. Sequencing input: naive CD4+ and CD8+ T cells sorted from blood, pooled from several donors. V usage is TRBV19 and J usage is TRBJ2-3; D is ambiguous. The CDR3, as DNA: TGTGCCAGTAGTATACAGCCTACAGATACGCAGTATTTT. Its protein is CASSIQPTDTQYF.